The T cell receptor (beta chain) under discussion was sequenced for a study of tumor-infiltrating lymphocytes in primary liver carcinoma. Study in general: Primary liver carcinoma, confirmed by histopathology, was surgically resected. Read depth, roughly 3.5 to 7.13 million productive TCRbeta reads, did not differ significantly between tissues.

Details on this clonotype: As yet, its antigen is unknown.

Germline V gene data show CDR1 as SGHRS and CDR2 as YFSETQ. The CDR3 has 14 amino acids. Trimming took off 8 bases at V and 0 bases at J, with 13 bases between the two ends. A primer matching the constant region was used to make TCR beta cDNA from 500 to 650 ng of total RNA. Three nested multiplex PCR rounds, a slightly modified ARM-PCR, produced the libraries for TCR beta. PCR rounds one and two used TRBV1-TRBV30 forward primers with a C-beta reverse primer for approximately 11 cycles each. TCRdb used MiXCR to reprocess the multiplex PCR reads, holding one entry per CDR3 protein. The sample lists 300,000 to 350,000 distinct CDR3 sequences, about two thirds seen once, with roughly 6.5% in the top ten. Findings and limits, study-wide: Tumors had a significantly higher top-250-clone fraction than blood (p = 0.039). Comparison of CD4+ and CD8+ repertoires was precluded by bulk unsorted samples.

They got blood RNA out of unsorted whole blood and also pulled out germline DNA. The sample comprised peripheral blood. V usage is TRBV5-1 and J usage is TRBJ2-3; possibly TRBD1 or TRBD2 for D (5 bases each). The receptor's source is a man between 35 and 55 years old with primary liver carcinoma and hepatitis B virus infection. The chain's CDR3 is CASDTGDSTDTQYF. CDR3 DNA sequence: TGCGCCAGTGACACCGGGGACAGCACAGATACGCAGTATTTT.